Listed below are T cell receptor beta chains from one sample, sequenced in a study of blood T cells in healthy people across ages. TCRdb fed the 5' RACE reads into MiXCR, producing one record per CDR3 protein. The sample shows hundreds of thousands of distinct CDR3 sequences, 40% to 60% of them seen only once. What was sequenced was blood. The receptors here all came from a man aged 30-40 years in good health. Each CDR3 is given with its conserved first and last residue. A D gene is named only where the DNA matches it firmly. Clone size, where shown, is once, few, many, or a class for clones that have expanded.

abundance	v_gene	d_gene	j_gene	CDR3nt	CDR3aa
.	TRBV12-3/TRBV12-4	.	TRBJ1-5	TGTGCCAGCAGTTTATCCGGCTACAATCAGCCCCAGCATTTT	CASSLSGYNQPQHF
.	TRBV2	.	TRBJ1-4	TGTGCCAGCAGTGCAGGAACCAGATTGGAAAAACTGTTTTTT	CASSAGTRLEKLFF
.	TRBV5-1	TRBD2	TRBJ2-2	TGCGCCAGCAAGGAGCGGGGGGGAATGAACACCGGGGAGCTGTTTTTT	CASKERGGMNTGELFF
.	TRBV10-3	TRBD2	TRBJ2-1	TGTGCCATCATGAACCGCGGACTAGCGGCTGAGCAGTTCTTC	CAIMNRGLAAEQFF
many	TRBV6-1	.	TRBJ2-7	TGTGCCAGCAGTGAAGCGGAGGCGACGGGCTACGAGCAGTACTTC	CASSEAEATGYEQYF
many	TRBV10-3	.	TRBJ2-5	TGTGCCATCGGGTCATGGGAAGAAGAGACCCAGTACTTC	CAIGSWEEETQYF
.	TRBV20-1	TRBD1	TRBJ2-5	TGCAGTGCTACGGACAGGGCGGAGCAGTACTTC	CSATDRAEQYF
.	TRBV10-3	TRBD1	TRBJ2-1	TGTGCCATCAGAGGGGGACAGTACAATGAGCAGTTCTTC	CAIRGGQYNEQFF
.	TRBV29-1	.	TRBJ2-6	TGCAGCGTTGCGGACCCCTCTGGGGCCAACGTCCTGACTTTC	CSVADPSGANVLTF
.	TRBV13	.	TRBJ2-5	TGTGCCAGCAGCCCGGGACCGACCGACCAAGAGACCCAGTACTTC	CASSPGPTDQETQYF
few	TRBV7-9	TRBD1	TRBJ2-1	TGTGCCAGCAGCTCGGGACAGGGGTTTTACAATGAGCAGTTCTTC	CASSSGQGFYNEQFF
once	TRBV7-2	TRBD2	TRBJ2-5	TGTGCCAGCAGCTTGGGGACTAGCGGGGGGAGGGGAGAGACCCAGTACTTC	CASSLGTSGGRGETQYF
.	TRBV12-3/TRBV12-4	.	TRBJ2-7	TGTGCCAGCAGTTTAGCCTTCCAATACAATGAGCAGTACTTC	CASSLAFQYNEQYF
.	TRBV29-1	.	TRBJ2-4	TGCAGCGTTGAAGTCGGACAAGGGGGGAAAAACATTCAGTACTTC	CSVEVGQGGKNIQYF
few	TRBV3-1	.	TRBJ2-7	TGTGCCAGCAGCCAAACGGATTCCTACGAGCAGTACTTC	CASSQTDSYEQYF
.	TRBV7-9	.	TRBJ2-3	TGTGCCAGCAGCTCGACCGGGACGGGGAGCACAGATACGCAGTATTTT	CASSSTGTGSTDTQYF
.	TRBV5-1	TRBD2	TRBJ2-1	TGCGCCAGCAGCTTGGCACTAGCGGGGGGTCGGGAGCAGTTCTTC	CASSLALAGGREQFF
.	TRBV2	.	TRBJ1-1	TGTGCCAGCAGGCTAACCGGGACTTCCACTGAAGCTTTCTTT	CASRLTGTSTEAFF
many	TRBV12-3/TRBV12-4	.	TRBJ2-5	TGTGCCAGCAGTCTCGACCGGTACCAAGAGACCCAGTACTTC	CASSLDRYQETQYF
many	TRBV2	.	TRBJ2-2	TGTGCCAGCAGAGACACCGGGGAGCTGTTTTTT	CASRDTGELFF
few	TRBV7-9	TRBD1	TRBJ1-2	TGTGCCAGCAGCTTAGGGACAGGGATGGATGGCTACACCTTC	CASSLGTGMDGYTF
.	TRBV6-5	TRBD1	TRBJ2-7	TGTGCCAGCAGTACGGGGACAGGGGGAGTCTACGAGCAGTACTTC	CASSTGTGGVYEQYF
many	TRBV3-1	.	TRBJ1-2	TGTGCCAGCAGCCAAACTGACAGATTCGCTAAGGGCTACACCTTC	CASSQTDRFAKGYTF
.	TRBV20-1	.	TRBJ2-5	TGCAGTGCTGGTGCCCAGTACTTC	CSAGAQYF
few	TRBV4-1	TRBD1	TRBJ1-2	TGCGCCAGCAGCGAGTCGACAGGGGGTGAAGGCTACACCTTC	CASSESTGGEGYTF
few	TRBV4-2	.	TRBJ1-6	TGTGCCAGCAGCCCCCAGGCTAGCTCCTATAATTCACCCCTCCACTTT	CASSPQASSYNSPLHF
.	TRBV3-1	.	TRBJ2-3	TGTGCCAGCAGCCAAGAGATCGCGGTCCGGCGCGATACGCAGTATTTT	CASSQEIAVRRDTQYF
many	TRBV28	.	TRBJ2-7	TGTGCCAGCAGCTTGAGCGAAGAGGGGACCTACGAGCAGTACTTC	CASSLSEEGTYEQYF
.	TRBV27	.	TRBJ2-7	TGTGCCAGTAGTCTCAACCCCCTCACGTCAGGGGCTTACGAGCAGTACTTC	CASSLNPLTSGAYEQYF
.	TRBV24-1	.	TRBJ2-1	TGTGCCACCAGTGATTTAGGGCGTAATGAGCAGTTCTTC	CATSDLGRNEQFF
.	TRBV7-8	TRBD1	TRBJ2-4	TGTGCCAGCAGCTTAGTGGGACAGGGAGTCCGCTGGGGGGGTTTAGCCAAAAACATTCAGTACTTC	CASSLVGQGVRWGGLAKNIQYF
few	TRBV27	.	TRBJ2-1	TGTGCCAGCAAACAGGGTTTCGGGGTATACAATGAGCAGTTCTTC	CASKQGFGVYNEQFF